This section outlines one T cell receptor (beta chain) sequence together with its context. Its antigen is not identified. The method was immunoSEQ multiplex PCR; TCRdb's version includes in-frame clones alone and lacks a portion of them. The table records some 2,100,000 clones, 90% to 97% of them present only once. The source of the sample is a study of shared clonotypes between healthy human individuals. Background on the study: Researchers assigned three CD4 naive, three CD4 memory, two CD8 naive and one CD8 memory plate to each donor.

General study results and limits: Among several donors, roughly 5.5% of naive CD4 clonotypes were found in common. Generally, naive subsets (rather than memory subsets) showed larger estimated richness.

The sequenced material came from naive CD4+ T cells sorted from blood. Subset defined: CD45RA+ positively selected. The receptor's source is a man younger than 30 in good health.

The CDR3 DNA reads TGTGCCAGCAGTAATGGACAGGGGAACGGTGAAGCTTTCTTT. This encodes CASSNGQGNGEAFF. This chain uses TRBV11-3 with TRBJ1-1, with 9 bases fitting TRBD1. J lost 7 bases, V lost 6 bases, and 9 bases had no gene match. CDR1 and CDR2 (germline): SGHNT, YENEEA. This CDR3 is built from 14 residues.